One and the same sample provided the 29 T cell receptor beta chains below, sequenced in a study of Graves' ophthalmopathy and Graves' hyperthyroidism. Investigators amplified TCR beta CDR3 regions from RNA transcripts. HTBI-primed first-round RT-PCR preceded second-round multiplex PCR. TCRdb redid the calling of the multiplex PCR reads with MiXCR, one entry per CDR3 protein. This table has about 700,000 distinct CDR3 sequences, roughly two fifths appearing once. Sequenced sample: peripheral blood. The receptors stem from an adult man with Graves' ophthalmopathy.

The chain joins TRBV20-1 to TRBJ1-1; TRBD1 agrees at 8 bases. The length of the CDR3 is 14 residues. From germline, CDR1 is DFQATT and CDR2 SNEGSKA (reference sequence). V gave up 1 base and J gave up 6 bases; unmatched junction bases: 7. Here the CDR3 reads CSARVRQGAPEAFF. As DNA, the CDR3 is TGCAGTGCTAGAGTGAGGCAGGGGGCCCCTGAAGCTTTCTTT.

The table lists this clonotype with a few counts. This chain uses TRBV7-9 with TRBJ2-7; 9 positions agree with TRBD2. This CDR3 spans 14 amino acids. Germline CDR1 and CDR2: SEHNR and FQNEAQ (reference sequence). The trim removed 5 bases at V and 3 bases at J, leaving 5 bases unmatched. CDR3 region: CASSPPTSGYEQYF. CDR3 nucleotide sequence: TGTGCCAGCAGCCCACCGACTAGCGGCTACGAGCAGTACTTC.

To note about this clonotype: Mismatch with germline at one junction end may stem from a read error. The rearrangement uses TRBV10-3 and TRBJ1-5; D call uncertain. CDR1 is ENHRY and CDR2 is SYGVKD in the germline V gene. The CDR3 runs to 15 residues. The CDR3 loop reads CAISDPGISNQPQHF. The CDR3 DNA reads TGTGCCATCAGTGACCCCGGGATTAGCAATCAGCCCCAACATTTT.

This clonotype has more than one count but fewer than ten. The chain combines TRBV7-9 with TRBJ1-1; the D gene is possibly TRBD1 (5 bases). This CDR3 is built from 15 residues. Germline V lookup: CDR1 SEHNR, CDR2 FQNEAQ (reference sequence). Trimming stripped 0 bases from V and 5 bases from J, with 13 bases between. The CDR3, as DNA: TGTGCCAGCAGCTTAGCCCGTCAGGGCTTAACTGAAGCTTTCTTT. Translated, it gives CASSLARQGLTEAFF.

CDR3 nucleotide sequence: TGTGCCAGTAGTACCAATATCTACGAGCAGTACTTC. Protein: CASSTNIYEQYF. The chain is built from TRBV19 and TRBJ2-7, with no clear D. In germline, CDR1 is LNHDA, CDR2 SQIVND (reference sequence). The CDR3 is 12 residues long. V lost 4 bases and J 3 bases, leaving 7 bases between the germline ends.

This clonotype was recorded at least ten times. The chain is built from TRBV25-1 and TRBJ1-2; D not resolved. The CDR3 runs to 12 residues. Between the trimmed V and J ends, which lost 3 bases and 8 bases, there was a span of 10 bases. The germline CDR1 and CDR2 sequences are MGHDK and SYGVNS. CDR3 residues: CASSDVPLGYTF. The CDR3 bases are TGTGCCAGCAGTGACGTCCCGTTAGGCTACACCTTC.

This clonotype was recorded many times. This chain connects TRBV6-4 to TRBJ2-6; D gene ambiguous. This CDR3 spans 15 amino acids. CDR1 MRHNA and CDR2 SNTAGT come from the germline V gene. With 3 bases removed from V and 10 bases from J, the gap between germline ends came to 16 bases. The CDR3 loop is CASSDEAGGYNVLTF. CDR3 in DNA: TGTGCCAGCAGTGATGAGGCAGGCGGATATAACGTCCTGACTTTC.

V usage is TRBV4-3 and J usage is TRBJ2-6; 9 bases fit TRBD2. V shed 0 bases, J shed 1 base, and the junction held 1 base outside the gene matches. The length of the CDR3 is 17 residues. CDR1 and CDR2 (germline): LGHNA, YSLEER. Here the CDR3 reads CASSQETSGSGANVLTF. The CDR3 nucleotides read TGCGCCAGCAGCCAAGAGACTAGCGGATCTGGGGCCAACGTCCTGACTTTC.

CDR3 in DNA: TGTGCCAGCAGGTCCGGGGGAGATGGCACTGAAGCTTTCTTT. It translates to CASRSGGDGTEAFF. The rearrangement links TRBV12-3 or TRBV12-4 to TRBJ1-1; D perhaps matches TRBD1 (5 bases). The CDR3 loop spans 14 amino acids. Trimming pared 6 bases from V and 4 bases from J, leaving 15 bases between.

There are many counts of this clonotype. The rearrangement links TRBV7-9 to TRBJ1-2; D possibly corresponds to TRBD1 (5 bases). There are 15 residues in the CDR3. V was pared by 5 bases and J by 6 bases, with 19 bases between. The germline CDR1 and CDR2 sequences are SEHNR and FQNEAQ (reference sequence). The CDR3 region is CASSHEGRALDGYTF. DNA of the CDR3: TGTGCCAGCAGCCACGAGGGGCGCGCCCTGGATGGCTACACCTTC.

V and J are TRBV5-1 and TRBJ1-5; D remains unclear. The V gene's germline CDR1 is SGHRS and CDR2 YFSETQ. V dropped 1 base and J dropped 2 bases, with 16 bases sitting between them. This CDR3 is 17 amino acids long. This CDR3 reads CASSLYRGTSRNQPQHF. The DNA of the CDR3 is TGCGCCAGCAGCTTGTACCGGGGTACGAGCCGCAATCAGCCCCAGCATTTT.

The CDR3, as DNA: TGTGCCAGCAGCTTAGGGGGTTCGGGAGATACGCAGTATTTT. Translated: CASSLGGSGDTQYF. This chain connects TRBV7-9 to TRBJ2-3; D not certain. Trimming removed 1 base from V and 5 bases from J, with 10 bases in between. Germline V gene sequence: CDR1 SEHNR, CDR2 FQNEAQ (reference sequence). There are 14 residues in the CDR3.

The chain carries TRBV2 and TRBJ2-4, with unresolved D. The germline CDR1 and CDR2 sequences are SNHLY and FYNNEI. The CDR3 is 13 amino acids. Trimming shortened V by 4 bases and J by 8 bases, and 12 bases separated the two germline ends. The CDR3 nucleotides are TGTGCCAGCAGTGCCAAGCCCGGTTACATTCAGTACTTC. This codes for CASSAKPGYIQYF.

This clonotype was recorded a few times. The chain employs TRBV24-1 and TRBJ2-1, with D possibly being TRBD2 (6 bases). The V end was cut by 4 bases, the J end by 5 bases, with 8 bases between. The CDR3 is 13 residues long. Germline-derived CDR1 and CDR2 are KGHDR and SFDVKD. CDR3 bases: TGTGCCACCAGTGACTGGAGGGACAATGAGCAGTTCTTC. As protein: CATSDWRDNEQFF.

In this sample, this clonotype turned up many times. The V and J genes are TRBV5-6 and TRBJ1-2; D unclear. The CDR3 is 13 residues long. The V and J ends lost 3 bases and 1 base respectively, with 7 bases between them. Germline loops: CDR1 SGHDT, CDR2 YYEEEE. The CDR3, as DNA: TGTGCCAGCAGCTCTGGGAATAACTATGGCTACACCTTC. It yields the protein CASSSGNNYGYTF.

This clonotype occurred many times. The CDR3 protein is CASTGTGGHEQYF. The CDR3 nucleotides read TGTGCCAGCACCGGGACAGGGGGTCACGAGCAGTACTTC. The chain has TRBV2 and TRBJ2-7; 11 positions match TRBD1. This CDR3 is 13 amino acids long. With 7 bases clipped from V and 5 bases from J, the junction kept 4 bases outside the gene matches. Looked up from germline, CDR1 is SNHLY and CDR2 is FYNNEI.

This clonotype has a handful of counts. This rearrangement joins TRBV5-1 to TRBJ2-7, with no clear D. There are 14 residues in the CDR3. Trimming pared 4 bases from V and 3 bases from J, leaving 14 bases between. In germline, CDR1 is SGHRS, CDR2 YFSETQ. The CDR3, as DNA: TGCGCCAGCAGCCCCGGGTCCGCCGACTACGAGCAGTACTTC. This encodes CASSPGSADYEQYF.

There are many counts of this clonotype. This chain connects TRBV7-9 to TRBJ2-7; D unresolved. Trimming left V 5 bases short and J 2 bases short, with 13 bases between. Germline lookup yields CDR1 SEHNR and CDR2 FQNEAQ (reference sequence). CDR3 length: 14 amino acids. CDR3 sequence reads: CASSRIAGTYEQYF. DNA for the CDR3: TGTGCCAGCAGCCGCATTGCTGGGACCTACGAGCAGTACTTC.

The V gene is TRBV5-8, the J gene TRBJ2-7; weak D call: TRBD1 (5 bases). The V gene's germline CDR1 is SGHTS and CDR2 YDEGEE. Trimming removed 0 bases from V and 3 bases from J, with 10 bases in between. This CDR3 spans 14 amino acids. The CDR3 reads CASSLETGNYEQYF. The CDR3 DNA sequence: TGTGCCAGCAGCTTGGAAACAGGAAACTACGAGCAGTACTTC.

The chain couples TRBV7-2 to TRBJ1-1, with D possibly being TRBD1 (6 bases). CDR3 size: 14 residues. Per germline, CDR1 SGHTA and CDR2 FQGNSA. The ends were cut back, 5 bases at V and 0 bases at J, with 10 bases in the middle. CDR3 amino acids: CASSRGRMNTEAFF. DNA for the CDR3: TGTGCCAGCAGCAGGGGGAGGATGAACACTGAAGCTTTCTTT.

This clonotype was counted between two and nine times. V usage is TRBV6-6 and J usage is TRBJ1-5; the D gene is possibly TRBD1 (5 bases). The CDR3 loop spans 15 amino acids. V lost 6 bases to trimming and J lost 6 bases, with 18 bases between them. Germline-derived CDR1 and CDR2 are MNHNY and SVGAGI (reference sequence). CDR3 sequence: CASSHPERGIQPQHF. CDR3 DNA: TGTGCCAGCAGCCACCCCGAGAGGGGCATTCAGCCCCAGCATTTT.

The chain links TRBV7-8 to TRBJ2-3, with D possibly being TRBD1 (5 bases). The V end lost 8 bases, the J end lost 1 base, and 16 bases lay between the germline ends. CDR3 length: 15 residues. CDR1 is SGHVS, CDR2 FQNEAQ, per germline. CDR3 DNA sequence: TGTGCCAGCCCAAGGCCCGGACAACGCACAGATACGCAGTATTTT. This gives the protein CASPRPGQRTDTQYF.

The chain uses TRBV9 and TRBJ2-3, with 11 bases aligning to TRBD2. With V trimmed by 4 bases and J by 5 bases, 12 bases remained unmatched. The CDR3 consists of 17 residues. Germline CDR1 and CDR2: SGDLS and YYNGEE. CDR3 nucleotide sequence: TGTGCCAGCAGCTATTCCAGGCTAGCGGGGGGCCAAGATACGCAGTATTTT. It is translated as CASSYSRLAGGQDTQYF.

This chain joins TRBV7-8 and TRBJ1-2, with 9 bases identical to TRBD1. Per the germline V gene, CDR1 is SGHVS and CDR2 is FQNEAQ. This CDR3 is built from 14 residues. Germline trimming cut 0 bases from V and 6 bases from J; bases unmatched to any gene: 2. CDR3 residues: CASSLARTGDGYTF. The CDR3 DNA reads TGTGCCAGCAGCTTAGCCAGGACAGGGGATGGCTACACCTTC. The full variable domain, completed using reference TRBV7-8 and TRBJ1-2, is GAGVSQSPRYKVAKRGQDVALRCDPISGHVSLFWYQQALGQGPEFLTYFQNEAQLDKSGLPSDRFFAERPEGSVSTLKIQRTQQEDSAVYLCASSLARTGDGYTFGSGTRLTVV.

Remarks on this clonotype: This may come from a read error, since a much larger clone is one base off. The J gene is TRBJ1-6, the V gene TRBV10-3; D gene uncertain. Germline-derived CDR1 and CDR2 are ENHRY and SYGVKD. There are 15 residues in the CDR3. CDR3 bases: TGTGCCAGCAGTTACTCGATAATAGGGAATTCACCCCTCCACTTT. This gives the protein CASSYSIIGNSPLHF.

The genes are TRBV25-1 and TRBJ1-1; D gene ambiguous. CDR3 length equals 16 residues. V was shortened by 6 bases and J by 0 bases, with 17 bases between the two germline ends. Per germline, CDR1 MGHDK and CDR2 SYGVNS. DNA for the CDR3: TGTGCCAGCAGCCTAATGATTGGCGGGGTGAACACTGAAGCTTTCTTT. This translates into CASSLMIGGVNTEAFF. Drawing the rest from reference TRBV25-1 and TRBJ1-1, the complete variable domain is EADIYQTPRYLVIGTGKKITLECSQTMGHDKMYWYQQDPGMELHLIHYSYGVNSTEKGDLSSESTVSRIRTEHFPLTLESARPSHTSQYLCASSLMIGGVNTEAFFGQGTRLTVV.

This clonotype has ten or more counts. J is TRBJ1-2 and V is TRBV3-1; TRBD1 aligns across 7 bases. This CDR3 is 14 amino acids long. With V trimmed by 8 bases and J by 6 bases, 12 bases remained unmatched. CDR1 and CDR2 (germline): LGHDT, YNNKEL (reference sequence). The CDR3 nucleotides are TGTGCCAGCGGACTTCCGGGACAGATCGATGGCTACACCTTC. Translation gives CASGLPGQIDGYTF.

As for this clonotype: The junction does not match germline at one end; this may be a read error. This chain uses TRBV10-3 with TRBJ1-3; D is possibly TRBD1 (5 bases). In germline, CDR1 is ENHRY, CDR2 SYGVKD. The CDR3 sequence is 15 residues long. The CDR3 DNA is TGTGCCATCAGTGCGGAATGGGGCTCTGGGAACACCATATATTTT. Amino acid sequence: CAISAEWGSGNTIYF.

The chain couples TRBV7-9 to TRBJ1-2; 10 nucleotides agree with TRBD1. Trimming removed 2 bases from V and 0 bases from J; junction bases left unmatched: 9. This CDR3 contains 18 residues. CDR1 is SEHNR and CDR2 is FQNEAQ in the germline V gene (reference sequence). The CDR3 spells CASSLLPGQGFSNYGYTF. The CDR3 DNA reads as TGTGCCAGCAGCTTACTTCCGGGACAGGGGTTTTCTAACTATGGCTACACCTTC.